The 12 T cell receptor beta chains below were found in one sample sequenced in a study of beta chain features in type 1 diabetes. cDNA synthesis used the whole RNA isolate, giving expressed TCRB sequences. Measured with immunoSEQ multiplex PCR; TCRdb has only the in-frame clones, and not every one. The table lists 450,000 to 550,000 clones, 30% of them singletons. Sequenced: naive CD4+ T cells from blood. All receptors derive from a man aged 18 to 29 in good health.

This clone was observed a handful of times. This sample includes further DNA sequences coding for the same CDR3. V and J are TRBV9 and TRBJ2-1; D is unresolved. Per the germline V gene, CDR1 is SGDLS and CDR2 is YYNGEE. The CDR3 spans 13 residues. Trimming removed 3 bases from V and 1 base from J, with 5 bases in between. The DNA of the CDR3 is TGTGCCAGCAGCGCTAGTTCCTACAATGAGCAGTTCTTC. It yields the protein CASSASSYNEQFF.

A few counts support this clone. The chain has TRBV15 and TRBJ2-7; TRBD1 matches 9 bases. CDR1 and CDR2 from the germline V gene are LNHNV and YYDKDF (reference sequence). The CDR3 is made up of 15 amino acids. The trim removed 0 bases at V and 5 bases at J, leaving 5 bases unmatched. CDR3 nucleotide sequence: TGTGCCACCAGCAGAGATCCAGGACAGGGGCACGAGCAGTACTTC. It yields the protein CATSRDPGQGHEQYF.

V gene TRBV5-1 combines with J gene TRBJ1-2; D is unresolved. Per the germline V gene, CDR1 is SGHRS and CDR2 is YFSETQ. V shed 0 bases and J shed 8 bases, with 8 bases lying between them. This CDR3 contains 12 residues. This chain's CDR3 is CASSLASGGYTF. In nucleotides, the CDR3 is TGCGCCAGCAGCTTGGCGAGCGGAGGCTACACCTTC.

The table lists this clone with a few counts. The CDR3 loop is CASSSRDRVAKNIQYF. The CDR3 DNA is TGTGCCAGCAGTAGCCGGGACAGAGTAGCCAAAAACATTCAGTACTTC. The chain uses TRBV28 and TRBJ2-4, with 7 bases lining up with TRBD1. The CDR3 length is 16 residues. The germline V gene encodes CDR1 MDHEN and CDR2 SYDVKM. Germline trimming cut 5 bases from V and 0 bases from J; bases unmatched to any gene: 7. Looking up the rest from reference TRBV28 and TRBJ2-4 gives the full variable domain: DVKVTQSSRYLVKRTGEKVFLECVQDMDHENMFWYRQDPGLGLRLIYFSYDVKMKEKGDIPEGYSVSREKKERFSLILESASTNQTSMYLCASSSRDRVAKNIQYFGAGTRLSVL.

The chain joins TRBV9 to TRBJ2-3; 9 bases map to TRBD2. Per germline, CDR1 SGDLS and CDR2 YYNGEE. CDR3 size: 15 residues. V lost 0 bases to trimming and J lost 7 bases; unmatched junction nucleotides: 6. CDR3 loop: CASSVVGGRENTQYF. The CDR3 DNA reads TGTGCCAGCAGCGTAGTTGGCGGGAGGGAGAATACGCAGTATTTT.

The gene calls are TRBV28 and TRBJ2-1; no clear D. Germline CDR1 and CDR2: MDHEN and SYDVKM. The CDR3 is made up of 13 amino acids. V lost 7 bases and J 6 bases, leaving 13 bases between the germline ends. CDR3: CASTIASSNEQFF. Written as DNA, the CDR3 is TGTGCCAGCACCATAGCATCCAGCAATGAGCAGTTCTTC.

The chain is built from TRBV11-2 and TRBJ2-1; possibly TRBD1 for D (5 bases). The V end lost 5 bases, the J end lost 9 bases, and 14 bases lay between the germline ends. The CDR3 consists of 13 residues. Per the germline V gene, CDR1 is SGHAT and CDR2 is FQNNGV. The CDR3 DNA is TGTGCCAGCAGCCGCTCCCAGGGAATTGAGCAGTTCTTC. It yields the protein CASSRSQGIEQFF.

This clone was seen once. The rearrangement joins TRBV29-1 to TRBJ1-2, with D perhaps TRBD1 (5 bases). V lost 4 bases to trimming and J lost 7 bases, with 22 bases between them. This CDR3 region has 15 residues. The germline V gene encodes CDR1 SQVTM and CDR2 ANQGSEA. This CDR3 is CSVARDGFIQGGYTF. The CDR3 DNA follows: TGCAGCGTTGCACGGGACGGCTTTATACAAGGTGGCTACACCTTC.

The chain links TRBV5-1 to TRBJ2-7, with D hard to call. Deletions cut 2 bases from V and 5 bases from J, with 11 bases between. The germline gives CDR1 SGHRS, CDR2 YFSETQ. The CDR3 is 13 amino acids. The CDR3 DNA sequence: TGCGCCAGCAGCTTAGGGTATGTGGACGAGCAGTACTTC. This codes for CASSLGYVDEQYF.

The chain links TRBV4-3 to TRBJ1-1; TRBD1 agrees at 9 bases. V was clipped by 3 bases and J by 4 bases; unmatched bases: 6. Germline V gene data show CDR1 as LGHNA and CDR2 as YSLEER. The CDR3 has 15 amino acids. The CDR3 loop reads CASSQATTGGTEAFF. In DNA form, the CDR3 reads TGCGCCAGCAGCCAGGCTACGACAGGGGGCACTGAAGCTTTCTTT.

The chain joins TRBV9 to TRBJ1-2, with a possible D match to TRBD1 (6 bases). V was shortened by 3 bases and J by 6 bases, with 9 bases between the two germline ends. Germline CDR1 reads SGDLS; CDR2 reads YYNGEE. This CDR3 is built from 12 residues. CDR3 protein: CASSAQGHGYTF. The CDR3 nucleotides read TGTGCCAGCAGCGCGCAGGGGCATGGCTACACCTTC.

The CDR3 loop reads CASSGVGETQYF. The DNA for the CDR3 is TGTGCCAGCAGTGGGGTGGGAGAGACCCAGTACTTC. This chain joins TRBV2 and TRBJ2-5, with D unresolved. V lost 4 bases and J lost 4, with 7 bases in between. Germline loops: CDR1 SNHLY, CDR2 FYNNEI. The CDR3 extends over 12 amino acids.